One and the same sample provided the 23 T cell receptor beta chains below, sequenced in a study of vaccination effects on CD4 cells after COVID-19. Only in-frame clones appear in the TCRdb table, and some are missing; sequencing was by immunoSEQ multiplex PCR. This sample carries tens of thousands of clones, around 72% of them seen once, and the ten largest clones take roughly 4%. Under the ViraFEST assay, PBMC were stimulated with viral peptide pools so that antigen-specific CD4+ T cells expanded. Sequencing was performed afterwards. Once cultured for roughly 10 days, the cells underwent separation to obtain CD4+ T cells. Neither prior SARS-CoV-2 infection nor positive nucleocapsid antibodies were present in the vaccine recipients. Their antigen targets remain unknown. Here the sequenced sample was CD4+ T cells from PBMCs cultured with HCoV-OC43 spike peptides, taken before COVID-19 vaccination. Subset denoted: HCoV-OC43 spike overlapping peptide pool stimulation. These receptors were obtained from a human donor who received a COVID-19 vaccine.

V gene TRBV7-2 combines with J gene TRBJ1-5, with D unresolved. Between the trimmed V and J ends, which lost 2 bases and 0 bases, there was a span of 8 bases. The length of the CDR3 is 15 residues. The V gene's germline CDR1 is SGHTA and CDR2 FQGNSA. For the CDR3, the DNA is TGTGCCAGCAGCTTACAACACAGTAGCAATCAGCCCCAGCATTTT. Amino acid sequence: CASSLQHSSNQPQHF.

This chain joins TRBV19 and TRBJ2-2; 7 positions match TRBD2. Germline V gives CDR1 LNHDA, CDR2 SQIVND (reference sequence). This CDR3 has 18 residues. V shed 5 bases, J shed 3 bases, and the junction held 15 bases outside the gene matches. CDR3 coding DNA: TGTGCCAGTAGTCGGAGACTAGCCCCGCCGAAGTACACCGGGGAGCTGTTTTTT. Translating it yields CASSRRLAPPKYTGELFF.

The chain links TRBV5-3 to TRBJ1-3; D remains unclear. TRBV5-3 is filed as an ORF, its function uncertain. The CDR3 is 16 residues long. V shed 1 base and J shed 9 bases, with 20 bases lying between them. The CDR3 sequence: CARSLFSVVVGVTIYF. The CDR3 bases are TGTGCCAGAAGCTTGTTCAGCGTCGTAGTTGGTGTCACCATATATTTT.

V is TRBV28 and J is TRBJ1-4; D is undetermined. The CDR3 loop spans 16 amino acids. Germline V gives CDR1 MDHEN, CDR2 SYDVKM. V was trimmed by 5 bases and J by 4 bases, leaving 17 bases between them. This CDR3 reads CASSPRPTIVNEKLFF. CDR3 nucleotides: TGTGCCAGCAGTCCCCGACCTACGATTGTTAATGAAAAACTGTTTTTT.

The rearrangement uses TRBV29-1 and TRBJ1-3; the D gene is possibly TRBD1 (5 bases). Trimming took 7 bases from V and 2 from J, leaving 12 bases between them. Germline V gives CDR1 SQVTM, CDR2 ANQGSEA. The CDR3 spans 13 residues. The CDR3 coding sequence is TGCAGCGCAGAGAGGGGAACTGGAAACACCATATATTTT. Translated: CSAERGTGNTIYF.

The chain combines TRBV6-5 with TRBJ2-3; D could derive from TRBD1 or TRBD2 (6 bases each). The germline V gene has CDR1 MNHEY and CDR2 SVGAGI. The CDR3 runs 15 residues. The V end lost 10 bases, the J end lost 6 bases, and 23 bases lay between the germline ends. CDR3 sequence (DNA): TGTGCCACCAGGGGACTTACGGGGGCAGCGGATACGCAGTATTTT. It encodes CATRGLTGAADTQYF.

CDR3 in amino acids: CASRSGQGKKAFF. The CDR3 DNA is TGTGCCAGCAGATCCGGACAGGGAAAGAAAGCTTTCTTT. The chain couples TRBV3-1 (or the pseudogene TRBV3-2) to TRBJ1-1; 8 bases are shared with TRBD1. Trimming took 6 bases from V and 9 from J; bases not matched to a gene: 9. The CDR3 has 13 residues. Germline values: CDR1 LGHDT, CDR2 YNNKEL (reference sequence).

The chain combines TRBV20-1 with TRBJ2-2, with D maybe TRBD2 (6 bases). This CDR3 comprises 14 residues. V lost 3 bases to trimming and J lost 1 base, with 9 bases between them. In germline, CDR1 is DFQATT, CDR2 SNEGSKA (reference sequence). The CDR3, as DNA: TGCAGTGCTAGTTGGAGGGGGAACACCGGGGAGCTGTTTTTT. Its translation is CSASWRGNTGELFF.

This sequence joins TRBV14 and TRBJ2-6; 7 bases align to TRBD1. Losses at the gene ends were 10 bases for V and 2 bases for J; bases not matched to a gene: 5. Germline assignment: CDR1 SGHDN and CDR2 FVKESK. The CDR3 runs to 14 residues. The CDR3 here is CAIYDRAGANVLTF. The CDR3 DNA is TGTGCCATCTATGACAGGGCTGGGGCCAACGTCCTGACTTTC.

This clone was counted a single time. The rearrangement links TRBV3-1 (or the pseudogene TRBV3-2) to TRBJ1-3; D is uncertain. The CDR3 totals 14 residues. V was trimmed by 0 bases and J by 0 bases, leaving 3 bases between them. Germline CDR1 LGHDT, CDR2 YNNKEL (reference sequence). The CDR3 reads CASSQDYSGNTIYF. CDR3 DNA sequence: TGTGCCAGCAGCCAAGACTACTCTGGAAACACCATATATTTT.

V gene TRBV30 combines with J gene TRBJ1-5, with unresolved D. V lost 0 bases, J lost 6 bases, and 12 bases lay in between. The CDR3 loop spans 14 amino acids. Germline CDR1 and CDR2: GTSNPN and SVGIG (reference sequence). CDR3 sequence: CAWSVQPGSQPQHF. The DNA for the CDR3 is TGTGCCTGGAGTGTACAGCCCGGGAGTCAGCCCCAGCATTTT.

In nucleotides, the CDR3 is TGTGCCAGCAGCACAACAGGGGGCACCGGGGAGCTGTTTTTT. This codes for CASSTTGGTGELFF. J is TRBJ2-2 and V is TRBV7-3, with 8 positions matching TRBD1. The germline CDR1 and CDR2 sequences are SGHTA and FQGTGA. Trimming at V came to 5 bases and at J to 4 bases, leaving 3 bases not matched to a gene. The CDR3 spans 14 residues.

V usage is TRBV10-3 and J usage is TRBJ2-5; D is ambiguous. Trimming stripped 1 base from V and 2 bases from J, with 14 bases between. The germline CDR1 and CDR2 sequences are ENHRY and SYGVKD. This CDR3 contains 16 residues. CDR3 sequence: CAISEFGGTSQETQYF. The CDR3 DNA follows: TGTGCCATCAGTGAGTTTGGCGGTACAAGTCAAGAGACCCAGTACTTC.

The genes are TRBV18 and TRBJ2-1, with D uncertain. Trimming removed 1 base at V and 5 bases at J, with 12 bases between. CDR1 is KGHSH, CDR2 LQKENI, per germline. This CDR3 spans 15 amino acids. CDR3 loop: CASSPRSGRNNEQFF. In nucleotides, the CDR3 is TGTGCCAGCTCACCACGTTCTGGGCGTAACAATGAGCAGTTCTTC.

The chain couples TRBV9 to TRBJ1-3; tentatively, D is TRBD1 (6 bases). V was shortened by 0 bases and J by 1 base, with 8 bases between the two germline ends. Germline CDR1 and CDR2: SGDLS and YYNGEE. The CDR3 has 15 amino acids. This CDR3 is CASSVEGGSGNTIYF. The DNA for the CDR3 is TGTGCCAGCAGCGTAGAGGGGGGATCTGGAAACACCATATATTTT.

The rearrangement uses TRBV28 and TRBJ2-5, with 12 bases lining up with TRBD2. This CDR3 spans 13 amino acids. Losses at the gene ends were 11 bases for V and 4 bases for J; bases not matched to a gene: 5. Germline CDR1 is MDHEN and CDR2 is SYDVKM. DNA for the CDR3: TGTGCCGGAAGGACTAGCGGGGTAGAGACCCAGTACTTC. This gives the protein CAGRTSGVETQYF.

The V and J genes are TRBV10-2 and TRBJ1-2; no definite D call. Germline CDR1 WSHSY, CDR2 SAAADI. Trimming took off 6 bases at V and 0 bases at J, with 11 bases between the two ends. The CDR3 is made up of 14 amino acids. The CDR3, as DNA: TGCGCCAGCAGGGCGGACGGTACTAACTATGGCTACACCTTC. This codes for CASRADGTNYGYTF.

The V gene is TRBV18, the J gene TRBJ1-4, with 7 bases fitting TRBD1. Germline assignment: CDR1 KGHSH and CDR2 LQKENI. This CDR3 spans 14 amino acids. The V gene end was trimmed by 8 bases and the J gene end by 11 bases; junction bases not matched to a gene: 14. CDR3 residues: CASPPGRGVEKLFF. CDR3 coding DNA: TGTGCCAGCCCCCCGGGCAGGGGGGTTGAGAAACTGTTTTTT.

The V call is TRBV9, the J call TRBJ2-2, with TRBD2 identical over 8 bases. Germline CDR1 SGDLS, CDR2 YYNGEE. The CDR3 is made up of 16 amino acids. Trimming at V came to 0 bases and at J to 6 bases, leaving 7 bases not matched to a gene. The CDR3 bases are TGTGCCAGCAGCGTAGACGGGGGGGCATTATCCGGGGAGCTGTTTTTT. Residues: CASSVDGGALSGELFF.

V is TRBV11-3 and J is TRBJ1-4; a weak D match, TRBD1 (6 bases). The V and J ends lost 5 bases and 5 bases respectively, with 21 bases between them. There are 17 residues in the CDR3. Germline V gene lookup returns CDR1 SGHNT and CDR2 YENEEA. CDR3 in DNA: TGTGCCAGCAGCAAGTCGACCCCCCGGGGGCAAAATGAAAAACTGTTTTTT. It is translated as CASSKSTPRGQNEKLFF.

This chain connects TRBV5-8 to TRBJ2-3; 14 bases are a match to TRBD2. Looked up from germline, CDR1 is SGHTS and CDR2 is YDEGEE. V gave up 7 bases and J gave up 0 bases; unmatched junction bases: 13. The length of the CDR3 is 19 residues. The CDR3 protein is CASPQGLAGVPSSTDTQYF. The CDR3 region has the DNA TGTGCCAGCCCCCAGGGACTAGCGGGGGTCCCCTCTAGCACAGATACGCAGTATTTT.

This sequence joins TRBV5-5 and TRBJ2-3; D could derive from TRBD1 or TRBD2 (5 bases each). Looked up from germline, CDR1 is SGHKS and CDR2 is YYEKEE (reference sequence). Trimming shortened V by 4 bases and J by 2 bases, and 8 bases separated the two germline ends. This CDR3 spans 13 amino acids. The CDR3 loop is CASSRDATDTQYF. The CDR3 DNA reads as TGTGCCAGCAGCCGGGACGCCACAGATACGCAGTATTTT.

The chain employs TRBV10-3 and TRBJ2-7; TRBD1 matches 8 bases. Germline CDR1 is ENHRY and CDR2 is SYGVKD. V shed 3 bases, J shed 2 bases, and the junction held 6 bases outside the gene matches. CDR3 length: 15 amino acids. CDR3 nucleotides: TGTGCCATCAGTGAAGGGGACAGGCAAGCCTACGAGCAGTACGTC. Its translation is CAISEGDRQAYEQYV.